This T cell receptor (beta chain) was profiled in a study of CXCR3-negative and CXCR3-positive naive CD8 T cells. CDR1 and CDR2 from the germline V gene are SGHAT and FQNNGV. This CDR3 contains 15 residues. Each TRB cDNA library was prepared by 5' RACE (with UMI labels). Each CDR3 protein gets one entry in TCRdb, which reprocessed the 5' RACE reads and gives no DNA. The repertoire table contains around 63,000 distinct CDR3 sequences. General observations from the study: Relative to CXCR3-negative naive cells, CXCR3-positive naive cells had more hydrophobic TRB CDR3s.

Comments on this clonotype: What it binds is unknown.

A CD45RO-CCR7+CD27+CD95- profile was what naive CD8+ T cells displayed. The TCR originated in a human donor in good health. Some clones in this sample may be carry-over from other donors' samples. This rearrangement joins TRBV11-2 to TRBJ1-5; no DNA is available, so the TRBD1 call from TCRdb remains unchecked. Sequencing input: naive CXCR3+ CD8+ T cells from blood. Described subset: CD45RO-CCR7+CD27+CD95- naive CD8+ T cells expressing CXCR3 (TNR3+). This CDR3 is CASSLLRAPGQPQHF.